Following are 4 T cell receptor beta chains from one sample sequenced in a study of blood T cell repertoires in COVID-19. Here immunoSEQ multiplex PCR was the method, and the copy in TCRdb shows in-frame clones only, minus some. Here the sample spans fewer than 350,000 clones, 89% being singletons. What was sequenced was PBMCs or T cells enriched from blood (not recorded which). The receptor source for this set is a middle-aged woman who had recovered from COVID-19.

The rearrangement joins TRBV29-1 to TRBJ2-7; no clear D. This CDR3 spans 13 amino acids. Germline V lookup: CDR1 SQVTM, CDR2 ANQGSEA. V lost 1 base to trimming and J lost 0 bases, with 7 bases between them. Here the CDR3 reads CSVEVPSSYEQYF. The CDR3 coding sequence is TGCAGCGTTGAAGTCCCCAGCTCCTACGAGCAGTACTTC.

The CDR3 sequence is CASGLGPRGGPYNEQFF. The CDR3, as DNA: TGTGCTAGTGGTTTGGGTCCTAGGGGAGGTCCCTACAATGAGCAGTTCTTC. This chain links TRBV12-5 with TRBJ2-1, with D perhaps matching TRBD2 (6 bases). The CDR3 contains 17 residues. Between the trimmed V and J ends, which lost 1 base and 2 bases, there was a span of 15 bases. Per the germline V gene, CDR1 is LGHNT and CDR2 is FRNRAP.

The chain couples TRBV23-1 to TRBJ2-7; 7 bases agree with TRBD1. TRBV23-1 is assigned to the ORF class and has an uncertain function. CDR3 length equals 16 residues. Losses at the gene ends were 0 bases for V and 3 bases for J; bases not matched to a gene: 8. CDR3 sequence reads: CASSQSFTGVLYEQYF. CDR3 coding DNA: TGCGCCAGCAGTCAATCGTTCACAGGGGTCCTCTACGAGCAGTACTTC.

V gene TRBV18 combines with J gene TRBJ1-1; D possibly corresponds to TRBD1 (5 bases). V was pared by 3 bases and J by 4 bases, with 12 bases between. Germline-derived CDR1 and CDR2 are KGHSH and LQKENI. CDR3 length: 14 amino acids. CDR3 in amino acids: CASSPIRGFTEAFF. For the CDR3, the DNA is TGTGCCAGCTCACCTATAAGGGGATTCACTGAAGCTTTCTTT.